This is a list of T cell receptor beta chains from one sample in a study of T cell repertoires in cytomegalovirus infection. TCRdb ran MiXCR on the reads and lists one entry per CDR3 protein. The table has 350,000 to 550,000 distinct CDR3 sequences, approximately 31% seen once. The specimen sequenced was PBMCs. The receptors were gathered from a human donor in good health (CMV status not recorded). Some clones in this sample may be carry-over from other donors' samples. CDR3s include the opening cysteine and the closing phenylalanine or tryptophan. A D gene is named only where the DNA matches it firmly. The size field is filled for only some rows; it gives once, few, many or a size class.

v_gene: TRBV27; j_gene: TRBJ2-1; abundance: .; len: 15; d_gene: TRBD2; CDR3nt: TGTGCCAGCAGTAAGGGACTAGCGGGGGTTGATGAGCAGTTCTTC; CDR3aa: CASSKGLAGVDEQFF
v_gene: TRBV7-6; j_gene: TRBJ1-6; abundance: many; len: 14; d_gene: .; CDR3nt: TGTGCCAGCAGCTCTACACCCTATAATTCACCCCTCCACTTT; CDR3aa: CASSSTPYNSPLHF
v_gene: TRBV10-2; j_gene: TRBJ2-1; abundance: .; len: 19; d_gene: TRBD2; CDR3nt: TGCGCCAGCAGTGAGATGGGGGCGGGGGGCCAAATGTACTACAATGAGCAGTTCTTC; CDR3aa: CASSEMGAGGQMYYNEQFF
v_gene: TRBV7-9; j_gene: TRBJ1-6; abundance: .; len: 14; d_gene: .; CDR3nt: TGTGCCAGCAGCTTAAAAGGGAAGGATTCACCCCTCCACTTT; CDR3aa: CASSLKGKDSPLHF
v_gene: TRBV5-4; j_gene: TRBJ2-3; abundance: .; len: 15; d_gene: TRBD2; CDR3nt: TGTGCCAGCAGCTTATGGTTCGGGGGGGAGGATACGCAGTATTTT; CDR3aa: CASSLWFGGEDTQYF
v_gene: TRBV11-2; j_gene: TRBJ2-1; abundance: few; len: 13; d_gene: .; CDR3nt: TGTGCCAGCAGCTTAGTCAGGGGCAATGAGCAGTTCTTC; CDR3aa: CASSLVRGNEQFF
v_gene: TRBV29-1; j_gene: TRBJ2-1; abundance: few; len: 12; d_gene: .; CDR3nt: TGCAGCGTTGAAATTGGGGGCAATGAGCAGTTCTTC; CDR3aa: CSVEIGGNEQFF
v_gene: TRBV6-8; j_gene: TRBJ1-1; abundance: .; len: 16; d_gene: TRBD1; CDR3nt: TGTGCCAGCAGATATTACAGGGGACAGGGGGCCCCTGAAGCTTTCTTT; CDR3aa: CASRYYRGQGAPEAFF
v_gene: TRBV28; j_gene: TRBJ2-1; abundance: .; len: 13; d_gene: .; CDR3nt: TGTGCCAGCAGCCGACAGGCGTACAATGAGCAGTTCTTC; CDR3aa: CASSRQAYNEQFF
v_gene: TRBV7-6; j_gene: TRBJ2-7; abundance: many; len: 14; d_gene: TRBD2; CDR3nt: TGTGCCAGCAGCGAGCGGGGTAGCTCCTACGAGCAGTACTTC; CDR3aa: CASSERGSSYEQYF
v_gene: TRBV11-2; j_gene: TRBJ1-2; abundance: .; len: 16; d_gene: .; CDR3nt: TGTGCCAGCAGCTTACCCTTTAGCCGGACTGAGGCTGGCTACACCTTC; CDR3aa: CASSLPFSRTEAGYTF
v_gene: TRBV20-1; j_gene: TRBJ1-5; abundance: few; len: 13; d_gene: .; CDR3nt: TGCAGTGCTAGTCCCACAGTCGCTCAGCCCCAGCATTTT; CDR3aa: CSASPTVAQPQHF
v_gene: TRBV28; j_gene: TRBJ1-5; abundance: .; len: 13; d_gene: .; CDR3nt: TGTGCCAGCAAACTCGTACAGAATCCGCCCCATCATTTT; CDR3aa: CASKLVQNPPHHF
v_gene: TRBV19; j_gene: TRBJ2-1; abundance: .; len: 17; d_gene: TRBD2; CDR3nt: TGTGCCAGTAGTATGGGTAGCGGGGGTAAACTTCACAATGAGCAGTTCTTC; CDR3aa: CASSMGSGGKLHNEQFF
v_gene: TRBV12-3/TRBV12-4; j_gene: TRBJ1-1; abundance: .; len: 16; d_gene: .; CDR3nt: TGTGCCAGCACCCCCGGTTTGTGGCGGAAAGAAAGTGATGCTTTCTTT; CDR3aa: CASTPGLWRKESDAFF
v_gene: TRBV6-6; j_gene: TRBJ1-1; abundance: .; len: 13; d_gene: .; CDR3nt: TGTGCCAGCGGTATGAGGGCGAACACTGAAGCTTTCTTT; CDR3aa: CASGMRANTEAFF
v_gene: TRBV7-2; j_gene: TRBJ2-5; abundance: many; len: 15; d_gene: TRBD2; CDR3nt: TGTGCCAGCAGTCTAGCCCTAGCGGGGGCAGAGACCCAGTACTTC; CDR3aa: CASSLALAGAETQYF
v_gene: TRBV7-2; j_gene: TRBJ1-5; abundance: many; len: 14; d_gene: TRBD1; CDR3nt: TGTGCCAGCAGCCTGGACAGGGGGCATCAGCCCCAGCATTTT; CDR3aa: CASSLDRGHQPQHF
v_gene: TRBV6-2/TRBV6-3; j_gene: TRBJ2-1; abundance: .; len: 15; d_gene: TRBD2; CDR3nt: TGTGCCAGCAGACCCCTAGCGGGGGGGCCTGTTGAGCAGTTCTTC; CDR3aa: CASRPLAGGPVEQFF
v_gene: TRBV6-5; j_gene: TRBJ2-4; abundance: .; len: 14; d_gene: TRBD2; CDR3nt: TGTGCCAGCGGGTGGGGGGGGGCCAAAAACATTCAGTACTTC; CDR3aa: CASGWGGAKNIQYF
v_gene: TRBV7-8; j_gene: TRBJ2-1; abundance: .; len: 13; d_gene: TRBD2; CDR3nt: TGTGCCACAGGGAGGGCCTCCTACAATGAGCAGTTCTTC; CDR3aa: CATGRASYNEQFF
v_gene: TRBV12-3/TRBV12-4; j_gene: TRBJ2-3; abundance: few; len: 13; d_gene: .; CDR3nt: TGTGCCAGCAGCCGCCGGGGTGGGTCTACGCAGTATTTT; CDR3aa: CASSRRGGSTQYF
v_gene: TRBV6-1; j_gene: TRBJ1-2; abundance: few; len: 14; d_gene: .; CDR3nt: TGTGCCGGAAGGCGGGACACCCCGAACTATGGCTACACCTTC; CDR3aa: CAGRRDTPNYGYTF
v_gene: TRBV15; j_gene: TRBJ2-2; abundance: few; len: 15; d_gene: TRBD2; CDR3nt: TGTGCCACCAGCCCGGAACTAGCGGGGGCCGGGGAGCTGTTTTTT; CDR3aa: CATSPELAGAGELFF
v_gene: TRBV10-3; j_gene: TRBJ1-5; abundance: .; len: 14; d_gene: TRBD1; CDR3nt: TGTGCCTCTGCCGGGACAGGGGACAATCAGCCCCAGCATTTT; CDR3aa: CASAGTGDNQPQHF
v_gene: TRBV19; j_gene: TRBJ2-3; abundance: .; len: 15; d_gene: TRBD1; CDR3nt: TGTGCCAGTAGTCACAGGGGGCTCAGGACAGATACGCAGTATTTT; CDR3aa: CASSHRGLRTDTQYF
v_gene: TRBV7-9; j_gene: TRBJ1-1; abundance: many; len: 14; d_gene: TRBD1; CDR3nt: TGTGCCAGCAGCATGACCGACAGGGGACCTGAAGCTTTCTTT; CDR3aa: CASSMTDRGPEAFF
v_gene: TRBV7-9; j_gene: TRBJ1-4; abundance: .; len: 16; d_gene: .; CDR3nt: TGTGCCAGCACCCGACTAAGAGGGGCTCTAAATGAAAAACTGTTTTTT; CDR3aa: CASTRLRGALNEKLFF
v_gene: TRBV7-9; j_gene: TRBJ1-4; abundance: few; len: 13; d_gene: .; CDR3nt: TGTGCCAGCAGCTCCCCCTACATGGAAAAACTGTTTTTT; CDR3aa: CASSSPYMEKLFF
v_gene: TRBV6-6; j_gene: TRBJ1-4; abundance: .; len: 16; d_gene: .; CDR3nt: TGTGCCAGCAGTTACTCGAAGGGGACGACTAATGAAAAACTGTTTTTT; CDR3aa: CASSYSKGTTNEKLFF
v_gene: TRBV6-5; j_gene: TRBJ2-2; abundance: .; len: 15; d_gene: TRBD2; CDR3nt: TGTGCCAGCAACGCGCTAGCGGGTGCCGGCGGGGAGCTGTTTTTT; CDR3aa: CASNALAGAGGELFF
v_gene: TRBV2; j_gene: TRBJ1-2; abundance: .; len: 14; d_gene: TRBD1; CDR3nt: TGTGCCAGCAGCCGGGACAGTCCTAACTATGGCTACACCTTC; CDR3aa: CASSRDSPNYGYTF
v_gene: TRBV6-1; j_gene: TRBJ1-4; abundance: few; len: 15; d_gene: .; CDR3nt: TGTGCCAGCAGTGAAGGGGGCGGTTCTAATGAAAAACTGTTTTTT; CDR3aa: CASSEGGGSNEKLFF
v_gene: TRBV20-1; j_gene: TRBJ1-4; abundance: few; len: 14; d_gene: TRBD1; CDR3nt: TGCAGTGCCAAATCGGACAGGGGGAGTGAAAAACTGTTTTTT; CDR3aa: CSAKSDRGSEKLFF
v_gene: TRBV7-2; j_gene: TRBJ2-1; abundance: few; len: 16; d_gene: TRBD2; CDR3nt: TGTGCCAGCAGCTTCCGGGCGGGGGGGCTGTCGAATGAGCAGTTCTTC; CDR3aa: CASSFRAGGLSNEQFF
v_gene: TRBV27; j_gene: TRBJ1-5; abundance: .; len: 17; d_gene: TRBD1; CDR3nt: TGTGCCAGCAGTTTTGCCGGGGGGACAGGGTTTTTCCAGCCCCAGCATTTT; CDR3aa: CASSFAGGTGFFQPQHF
v_gene: TRBV4-2; j_gene: TRBJ1-2; abundance: .; len: 13; d_gene: .; CDR3nt: TGTGCCAGCAGCCAAGATGGGGCTCGTGGCTACACCTTC; CDR3aa: CASSQDGARGYTF
v_gene: TRBV11-1; j_gene: TRBJ2-4; abundance: .; len: 13; d_gene: .; CDR3nt: TGTGCCAGCAGCCACCGGGACATAGGAATTCAGTACTTC; CDR3aa: CASSHRDIGIQYF
v_gene: TRBV7-9; j_gene: TRBJ1-2; abundance: many; len: 12; d_gene: .; CDR3nt: TGTGCCAGCAGCTTAGAGCTCCAGGGATACACCTTC; CDR3aa: CASSLELQGYTF
v_gene: TRBV6-2/TRBV6-3; j_gene: TRBJ2-5; abundance: few; len: 16; d_gene: .; CDR3nt: TGTGCCAGCAGTTACTCGGAGCAGCCGGGGGAGGAGACCCAGTACTTC; CDR3aa: CASSYSEQPGEETQYF
v_gene: TRBV20-1; j_gene: TRBJ2-7; abundance: .; len: 15; d_gene: .; CDR3nt: TGCAGTGCTAGAGACGCCGGGACATACTCCTACGAGCAGTACTTC; CDR3aa: CSARDAGTYSYEQYF
v_gene: TRBV6-1; j_gene: TRBJ1-1; abundance: many; len: 11; d_gene: .; CDR3nt: TGTGCCAGCAAAACAGGGCCTGAAGCTTTCTTT; CDR3aa: CASKTGPEAFF
v_gene: TRBV5-4; j_gene: TRBJ2-7; abundance: .; len: 15; d_gene: TRBD1; CDR3nt: TGTGCCAGCAGCATAGCAGGGGGCGCCTCCTACGAGCAGTACTTC; CDR3aa: CASSIAGGASYEQYF
v_gene: TRBV7-2; j_gene: TRBJ2-5; abundance: many; len: 15; d_gene: .; CDR3nt: TGTGCCAGCAGTCCCTACCCCGGGGTCACAGAGACCCAGTACTTC; CDR3aa: CASSPYPGVTETQYF
v_gene: TRBV7-6; j_gene: TRBJ2-5; abundance: .; len: 16; d_gene: TRBD2; CDR3nt: TGTGCCAGCAGCCACGGGGGGCGGGGGGCTTCAGAGACCCAGTACTTC; CDR3aa: CASSHGGRGASETQYF
v_gene: TRBV7-8; j_gene: TRBJ1-3; abundance: many; len: 15; d_gene: .; CDR3nt: TGTGCCAGCAGCTTAGCGGTAGGGCCAGGAAACACCATATATTTT; CDR3aa: CASSLAVGPGNTIYF
v_gene: TRBV12-3/TRBV12-4; j_gene: TRBJ2-5; abundance: many; len: 15; d_gene: TRBD1; CDR3nt: TGTGCCAGCAGTTTGGGGGACAGGGTCCAAGAGACCCAGTACTTC; CDR3aa: CASSLGDRVQETQYF
v_gene: TRBV18; j_gene: TRBJ2-5; abundance: few; len: 14; d_gene: .; CDR3nt: TGTGCCAGCTCACCACCGATGCCCCGAGAGACCCAGTACTTC; CDR3aa: CASSPPMPRETQYF
v_gene: TRBV6-2/TRBV6-3; j_gene: TRBJ2-3; abundance: .; len: 18; d_gene: TRBD2; CDR3nt: TGTGCCAGCAGTCTTACTAAATCCGGGACTAGCGGGGGACGGACGCAGTATTTT; CDR3aa: CASSLTKSGTSGGRTQYF
v_gene: TRBV7-9; j_gene: TRBJ2-3; abundance: few; len: 16; d_gene: TRBD2; CDR3nt: TGTGCCAGCAGCTCAATACTAGCGGGCCTCACAGATACGCAGTATTTT; CDR3aa: CASSSILAGLTDTQYF
v_gene: TRBV7-8; j_gene: TRBJ2-3; abundance: .; len: 15; d_gene: .; CDR3nt: TGTGCCGGCAGCTTAGCGTGGCAGGGCCCAGATACGCAGTATTTT; CDR3aa: CAGSLAWQGPDTQYF
v_gene: TRBV11-2; j_gene: TRBJ2-3; abundance: many; len: 20; d_gene: .; CDR3nt: TGTGCCAGCAGCTTAGTAGGAGTGACTATCCAAACTCCCAGCACAGATACGCAGTATTTT; CDR3aa: CASSLVGVTIQTPSTDTQYF
v_gene: TRBV6-1; j_gene: TRBJ1-1; abundance: .; len: 13; d_gene: .; CDR3nt: TGTGCCAGCCAGGGTTTGAGCGGCACTGAAGCTTTCTTT; CDR3aa: CASQGLSGTEAFF
v_gene: TRBV20-1; j_gene: TRBJ1-5; abundance: few; len: 15; d_gene: TRBD1; CDR3nt: TGCAGTGCAAGGACAGGGATGTATAGCAATCAGCCCCAGCATTTT; CDR3aa: CSARTGMYSNQPQHF
v_gene: TRBV28; j_gene: TRBJ2-5; abundance: few; len: 13; d_gene: .; CDR3nt: TGTGCCAGCAGCGTGAGTTACCAAGAGACCCAGTACTTC; CDR3aa: CASSVSYQETQYF
v_gene: TRBV2; j_gene: TRBJ2-7; abundance: .; len: 13; d_gene: .; CDR3nt: TGTGCCAGCAGTAAGACAGACAGCTACGAGCAGTACTTC; CDR3aa: CASSKTDSYEQYF
v_gene: TRBV6-5; j_gene: TRBJ1-1; abundance: few; len: 16; d_gene: .; CDR3nt: TGTGCCAGCAGTTACTCGAGGTGGGGGCTGGGGACTGAAGCTTTCTTT; CDR3aa: CASSYSRWGLGTEAFF